This T cell receptor (beta chain) was captured in a study of regulatory T cells in long-lasting Graves disease. Whole-study results and caveats: A greater number of public clonotypes (approximately 2,500) was shared by persistent patients than by new patients (over 900).

The CDR3 extends over 14 amino acids. In germline, CDR1 is SQVTM, CDR2 ANQGSEA. V shed 6 bases and J 4 bases; nucleotides not matched to a gene: 7. This clonotype was picked up many times. Its antigen is unidentified. Time point denoted: newly diagnosed GD, antithyroid drugs for less than 3 months. Generation of the TCR library employed RNA extracted from PBMCs. Investigators prepared the TCR beta libraries by applying iRepertoire HTBI primers and Arm-PCR of CDR3 regions. In TCRdb, the multiplex PCR reads were re-called with MiXCR into one record per CDR3 protein. The sample carries 400,000 to 500,000 distinct CDR3 sequences, about 15% recorded once. The same data also contributed to another study, on T cells in Graves' hyperthyroidism and ophthalmopathy. That source reports: HTBI primers were the set used in a first-round RT-PCR of the TCR CDR3.

The clonotype originates from a woman under 30 with Graves disease. Sequencing used peripheral blood mononuclear cells (PBMCs), obtained at new diagnosis, from a patient treated with antithyroid drugs. V and J are TRBV29-1 and TRBJ2-3; 10 bases fit TRBD2. CDR3 amino acids: CSVPLAGVSDTQYF. The CDR3 nucleotides read TGCAGCGTGCCCCTAGCGGGAGTTTCAGATACGCAGTATTTT.